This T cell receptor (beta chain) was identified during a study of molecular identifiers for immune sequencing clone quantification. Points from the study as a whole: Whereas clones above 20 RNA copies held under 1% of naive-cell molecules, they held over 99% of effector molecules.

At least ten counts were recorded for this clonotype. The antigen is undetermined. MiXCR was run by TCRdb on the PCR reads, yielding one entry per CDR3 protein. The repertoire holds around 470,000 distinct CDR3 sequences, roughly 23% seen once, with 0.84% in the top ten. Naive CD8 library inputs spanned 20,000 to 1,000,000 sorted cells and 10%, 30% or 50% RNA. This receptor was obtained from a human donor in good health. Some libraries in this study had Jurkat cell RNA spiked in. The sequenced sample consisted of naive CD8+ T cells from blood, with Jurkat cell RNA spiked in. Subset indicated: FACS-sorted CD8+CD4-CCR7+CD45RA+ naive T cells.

The DNA of the CDR3 is TGCGCCAGCAGCCAAGAGAATACGCAGTATTTT. As protein: CASSQENTQYF. This sequence joins TRBV4-3 and TRBJ2-3; D gene uncertain. Trimming pared 0 bases from V and 7 bases from J, leaving 2 bases between. Germline lookup yields CDR1 LGHNA and CDR2 YSLEER. There are 11 residues in the CDR3.